This is a list of T cell receptor beta chains from one sample in a study of CD8 T cells in Susac syndrome. TCRdb itself ran the immunoSEQ multiplex PCR reads through MiXCR, one entry per CDR3 protein. The repertoire holds 330,000 or so distinct CDR3 sequences, with 85% as singletons. Sequencing was performed on CD8+ T cells from PBMCs. Receptors were obtained from a human donor with multiple sclerosis. Both conserved end residues are part of each CDR3.

j_gene,v_gene,CDR3aa
TRBJ1-1,TRBV29-1,CSGLGGIVTEAFF
TRBJ1-6,TRBV7-3,CASSLEGQGGSPLHF
TRBJ2-7,TRBV4-3,CASSQDHGSGSEQYF
TRBJ2-7,TRBV27,CASSLTGSGRAFYEQYF
TRBJ2-5,TRBV6-4,CASSAPNQETQYF
TRBJ1-1,TRBV28,CASSLQNTEAFF
TRBJ1-2,TRBV4-2,CASSQDPGPKYGYTF
TRBJ1-1,TRBV27,CASSQILRDTEAFF
TRBJ2-5,TRBV29-1,CSIEAGVRETQYF
TRBJ2-2,TRBV6-1,CASSEPGGSGELFF
TRBJ2-5,TRBV30,CAWSLFRETQYF
TRBJ2-7,TRBV7-2,CASSLRLTPNEQYF
TRBJ1-1,TRBV7-9,CAGTGLGAEAFF
TRBJ2-2,TRBV16,CASSPGAAGELFF
TRBJ2-1,TRBV29-1,CSVDGGDYNEQFF
TRBJ2-3,TRBV4-1,CASSQVLEPTDTQYF
TRBJ2-1,TRBV5-6,CASSFMTGAGNEQFF
TRBJ2-7,TRBV7-9,CASSPTYEQYF
TRBJ1-2,TRBV6-5,CASSFGQRWNYGYTF
TRBJ1-2,TRBV29-1,CSVVGPSGYTF
TRBJ2-1,TRBV13,CASSLAGSGYNEQFF
TRBJ2-6,TRBV12-3/TRBV12-4,CASRLHSGANVLTF
TRBJ1-2,TRBV24-1,CATSDGPYRGYGYTF
TRBJ2-7,TRBV5-1,CASGPPGQAYEQYF
TRBJ2-7,TRBV11-3,CASSLDRGGPTSYEQYF
TRBJ1-5,TRBV19,CASRGQRDSNQPQHF
TRBJ1-4,TRBV25-1,CASSERTSGSEKLFF
TRBJ2-1,TRBV9,CASSVSREGLAGEYEQFF
TRBJ2-1,TRBV4-3,CASSDTGTVNEQFF
TRBJ1-2,TRBV6-5,CASGESTVSGYTF
TRBJ2-7,TRBV28,CASSPGRLLFREQYF
TRBJ1-1,TRBV27,CASSPPRLANTEAFF
TRBJ2-7,TRBV27,CASSSGASFEQYF
TRBJ1-2,TRBV14,CASSPGQGWGYTF
TRBJ1-5,TRBV5-1,CASSFTGTSNQPQHF
TRBJ2-1,TRBV5-6,CASSLVQAYNEQFF
TRBJ1-1,TRBV6-2/TRBV6-3,CASADPRQGYTEAFF
TRBJ2-3,TRBV28,CASSRARDWRDTQYF
TRBJ2-3,TRBV6-5,CASSYSLGADTQYF
TRBJ1-5,TRBV6-1,CASSQGGVQPQHF
TRBJ2-3,TRBV25-1,CASSGGSGLTASTDTQYF
TRBJ2-7,TRBV20-1,CSARDVQARDEQYF
TRBJ1-2,TRBV4-3,CASSQDRGPYGYTF
TRBJ1-1,TRBV28,CASSIPGVTTEAFF
TRBJ2-1,TRBV19,CASSPWDLYDEQFF
TRBJ2-4,TRBV9,CASSVGTPLAKNIQYF
TRBJ2-7,TRBV6-5,CASSYLVGDRDSYEQYF
TRBJ2-2,TRBV7-9,CASSSLAETGELFF
TRBJ2-7,TRBV6-5,CASSPFEGAHYEQYF
TRBJ2-5,TRBV13,CASSPAPRTGDRGTQYF
TRBJ2-4,TRBV5-6,CASSLQLAKNIQYF
TRBJ2-1,TRBV4-3,CASSQERGAGGYNEQFF
TRBJ1-2,TRBV29-1,CSVDDRYTF
TRBJ2-7,TRBV30,CAWTPGLAGRYEQYF